The entry that follows covers one TCR beta chain sequence. The target of this receptor is not known. Per-base qualities were not stored, and no clone one base away is much larger. This specimen includes other DNA sequences encoding the same CDR3. All of the isolated RNA was reverse transcribed with the High Capacity cDNA Reverse Transcription Kit, so expressed TCRB transcripts were sequenced. Naive, central memory and regulatory T cell samples underwent deep immunoSEQ sequencing, averaging about 3.5 million total reads per sample. Sorted cells were lysed in RLT buffer and RNA was extracted with DNase-treated RNeasy Micro or Mini kits, depending on cell number. To prevent cross-contamination, each cell subset was processed individually, whereas patient and healthy donor samples were processed jointly. Using the immunoSEQ multiplex PCR, TCRB sequences were amplified from cDNA into 87-bp fragments spanning the CDR3 region. Amplicons were sequenced on the Illumina HiSeq platform. The authors' analysis ran thus. Synthetic template baselines were used to correct PCR bias computationally, reads within Hamming distance 2 were collapsed, and singletons that could not be merged were discarded. Reads were aligned against IMGT so that V, D and J genes, CDR3 length and insertions or deletions at six rearrangement sites could be assigned. Clonotype counts were normalized to sorted cell number within each subset before computing true diversity and Gini coefficients with the tcR R package. Repertoire sharing was quantified using the overlap coefficient calculated on TCRB nucleotide sequences. Out-of-frame TCRB sequences from naive cells were analyzed as a proxy for the pre-selection repertoire. The source is immuneACCESS, and TCRdb retained only in-frame sequences with V and J called. Part of the clones is not carried over; for the studies checked, unresolved V genes explain less than half of this, and the remainder is unexplained. That table gives V, J and clone size, and the DNA gave D and trimming. A total of approximately 340,000 clones appear in this sample, about 15% of them only once. Of the sample, around 0.02% falls within the top ten clones.

A single peripheral blood draw of around 0.11 L on average was collected from each donor into heparinised tubes. A BD FACSAria II was used to sort naive, central memory, regulatory and stem cell-like memory CD4+ T cells with a panel that included CD45RO, CCR7, CD25, CD127, CD95 and CD27. Purity was above 95% for every sorted population. PBMCs were isolated immediately by Lymphoprep density gradient centrifugation and stained directly without culture. To minimize batch effects, samples were stained and sorted in pairs, one healthy donor with one patient per experiment. The data originate from a study of beta chain features in type 1 diabetes (dated by TCRdb to 2016 to 2019). Regarding the study in general: Mean age, gender distribution, total cell number and subset yield were not different between patients and healthy donors. Regulatory and stem cell-like memory subsets were obtained from only 8 patients and about 8 healthy donors, while naive and central memory subsets were obtained from all 30 or so donors. The study compared TCRB repertoires of sorted circulating CD4+ T cell subsets between recently diagnosed type 1 diabetes patients and matched healthy donors. A total of approximately 99,000,000 sorted cells were examined across all samples, and RNA yield correlated strongly with the number of cells per subset.

The paper as a whole reports these results and caveats: The naive, central memory and regulatory TCRB repertoires appeared to resemble one another more closely among patients than among healthy donors. Shorter templates might have been favored by PCR, but patient and control samples were amplified and corrected together, so both groups would have been affected equally by any skew. A moderate but significant shortening of TCRB CDR3 length was observed in type 1 diabetes patients in all four CD4+ subsets. Fewer insertions and more nucleotide deletions at VDJ recombination sites were observed in patients with type 1 diabetes, implying thymic rearrangement abnormalities. Because cDNA was sequenced instead of genomic DNA, highly expressing activated cells could be over-represented, though the groups showed no difference in activation or CD3 levels. HLA sub-analyses involved small numbers of individuals, so any influence of HLA type on TCRB rearrangement remained unresolved.

The CDR3 spans 12 residues, from the cysteine through the phenylalanine. Only CDR3 DNA remains: 36 bases, in frame from the first base. Per the germline V gene, SGHTA is the CDR1 and FQGNSA is the CDR2. Deletion took 5 bases off V and 4 bases off J, with a span of 8 bases between the germline ends. Sequences were obtained from naive CD4+ T cells from blood. The sample's cell subset or site label is to be understood as: true naive CD4+ T cells. This receptor was obtained from a woman in her late teens or twenties in good health. Here the chain combines TRBV7-2 and TRBJ2-5; no D segment can be confidently identified. The nucleotide sequence reads TGTGCCAGCAGCCCCTCCCGAGAGACCCAGTACTTC. The resulting protein is CASSPSRETQYF.